Below, one TCR beta chain is given with its context. No antigen is known for it. These data are taken from a study of regulatory T cells in long-lasting Graves disease. Study summary: Persistence in Graves' disease required over 5 years of antithyroid drugs plus positive TSH receptor antibodies.

Described time point: persistent/refractory GD, antithyroid drugs over 5 years with positive TRAb. There was RNA extracted from PBMCs, and the TCR library was made from it. CDR3 length: 16 amino acids. V lost 0 bases and J lost 5; bases outside the gene matches: 5. The V gene's germline CDR1 is SGDLS and CDR2 YYNGEE. TCR beta libraries were built with iRepertoire HTBI primers and Arm-PCR of CDR3 regions. MiXCR, applied by TCRdb to the multiplex PCR reads, yields one record per CDR3 protein. Of approximately 690,000 distinct CDR3 sequences in the sample, about 30% were seen once. The study, taken as a whole, reports: The number of shared public clonotypes was higher in persistent patients (under 3,000) than new patients (around 960). Small numbers of samples may have cut accuracy. Favored usage of TRBV28, TRBJ1-2 and TRBJ2-5 was recorded in persistent disease.

Specimen: peripheral blood mononuclear cells (PBMCs), collected when the disease was refractory, from a patient treated with antithyroid drugs. The clonotype originates from a female donor with Graves disease. The rearrangement uses TRBV9 and TRBJ2-5, with 12 positions matching TRBD2. The CDR3 DNA sequence: TGTGCCAGCAGCGTAGCAGGACTAGCGGGAAGGGAGACCCAGTACTTC. Its protein product is CASSVAGLAGRETQYF.